This T cell receptor (beta chain) was identified in a study of early T cells in non-severe SARS-CoV-2 infection. In the study overall: The chains were unpaired, and the sequenced material was bulk RNA from unsorted whole blood.

As for this clonotype: Its matching antigen is unknown.

Individual cDNA molecules received unique molecular identifiers during library preparation. MiXCR was run by TCRdb on the 5' RACE reads, yielding one entry per CDR3 protein. The data show 30,000 to 45,000 distinct CDR3 sequences, 9.9% seen once. The study, taken as a whole, reports: Sequences matched to VDJdb favored anti-spike CD8 responses, while private and CD4 specificities were missed.

The TCR was taken from an adult who was a healthcare worker with PCR-confirmed SARS-CoV-2 infection or an uninfected control (not recorded which). The specimen was whole blood.

In DNA form, the CDR3 reads TGTGCCAGCAGTTTTGGACGGGGGAACACTGAAGCTTTCTTT. This translates into CASSFGRGNTEAFF. The V call is TRBV12-3 or TRBV12-4, the J call TRBJ1-1; D is unresolved. This CDR3 comprises 14 residues. V was cut by 3 bases and J by 1 base, with 9 bases left in between.